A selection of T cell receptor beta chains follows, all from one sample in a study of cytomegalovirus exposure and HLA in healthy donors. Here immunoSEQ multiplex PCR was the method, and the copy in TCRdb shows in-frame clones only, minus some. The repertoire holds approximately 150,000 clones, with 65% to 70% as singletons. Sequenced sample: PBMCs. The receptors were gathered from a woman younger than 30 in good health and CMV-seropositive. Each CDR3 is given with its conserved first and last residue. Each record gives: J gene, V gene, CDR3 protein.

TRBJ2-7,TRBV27,CASSLTGLTYEQYF
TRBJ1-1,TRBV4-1,CASRGQVVNTEAFF
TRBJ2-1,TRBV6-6,CASSLTSGSQVEQFF
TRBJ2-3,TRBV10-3,CAIRPGAGGAADTQYF
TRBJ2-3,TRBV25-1,CASSENRVTDTQYF
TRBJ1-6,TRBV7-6,CASSLSSSYNSPLHF
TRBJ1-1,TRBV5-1,CASSLLIMNTEAFF
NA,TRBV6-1,CASSSRDSYSYEQYF
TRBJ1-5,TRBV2,CASTGQVLDQPQHF
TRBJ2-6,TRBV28,CASSLPGSGANVLTF
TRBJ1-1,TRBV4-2,CASSQDLADTEAFF
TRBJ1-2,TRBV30,CAWISKTNYGYTF
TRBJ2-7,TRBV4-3,CASSLGTGASEQYF
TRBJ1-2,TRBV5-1,CASSFWDRDYGYTF
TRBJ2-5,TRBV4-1,CASSQDSTGGIQETQYF
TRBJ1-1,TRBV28,CASSLGTLAFF
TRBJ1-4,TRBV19,CASSRTTADLEKLFF
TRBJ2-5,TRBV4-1,CASRPGLAGVGTQYF
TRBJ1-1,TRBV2,CASGHGAEAFF
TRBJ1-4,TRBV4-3,CASSQDIRGGLSTNEKLFF
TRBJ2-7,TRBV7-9,CASSLTPGQGPGEQYF
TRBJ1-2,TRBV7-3,CASSPTASRGKDYGYTF
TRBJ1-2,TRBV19,CASSIDRGSGANYGYTF
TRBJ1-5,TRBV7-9,CASSLDSQPQHF
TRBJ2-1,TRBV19,CASSIALYNEQFF
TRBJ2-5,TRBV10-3,CAISESFTGRVRRIGETQYF
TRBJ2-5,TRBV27,CASSIIAGVQETQYF
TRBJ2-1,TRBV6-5,CASSYSRSGRSDEQFF
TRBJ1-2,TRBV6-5,CASSWDSTNYGYTF
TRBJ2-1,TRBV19,CASEELGASENEQFF
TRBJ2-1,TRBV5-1,CASSLSLAGASFEQFF
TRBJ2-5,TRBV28,CASSLMEGLETQYF
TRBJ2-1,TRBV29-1,CSVEDRRLAGGLTEQFF
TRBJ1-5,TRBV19,CASSIGFVDNQPQHF
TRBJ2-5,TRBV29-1,CSVEGARGETQYF
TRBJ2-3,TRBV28,CALSSGGGTDTQYF
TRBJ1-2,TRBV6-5,CASSYQGRNYGYTF
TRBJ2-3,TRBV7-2,CASSTWTRSTDTQYF
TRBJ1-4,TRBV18,CASSSGLANEKLFF
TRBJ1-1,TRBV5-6,CASSLFPRSGGLNTEAFF
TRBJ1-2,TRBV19,CAILRVDREPHYGYTF
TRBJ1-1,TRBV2,CASSVQRSYTEAFF
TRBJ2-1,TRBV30,CAFLAGGSYNEQFF
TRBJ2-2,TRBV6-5,CASSYQRSGELFF
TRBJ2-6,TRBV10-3,CAIGGRLFSGANVLTF
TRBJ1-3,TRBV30,CAWSNGGSGNTIYF
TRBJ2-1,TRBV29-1,CSVDGYAQDRDHNEQFF
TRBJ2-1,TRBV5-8,CASSLAVASGGDEQFF
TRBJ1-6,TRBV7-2,CASSSQGWNSPLHF
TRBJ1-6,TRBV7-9,CASSYRQVDNSPLHF
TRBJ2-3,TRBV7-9,CASSARAAVTDTQYF
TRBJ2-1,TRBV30,CAWSSGLSRAGEQFF
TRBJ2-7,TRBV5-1,CASSLGGTAIYEQYF
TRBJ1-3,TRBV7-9,CASSLGRHRGGFGNTIYF
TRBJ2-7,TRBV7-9,CASSPIPEAGGSYEQYF
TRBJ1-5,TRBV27,CASSPHGGYLVALSQPQHF
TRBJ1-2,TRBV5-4,CASSARTGNYGYTF